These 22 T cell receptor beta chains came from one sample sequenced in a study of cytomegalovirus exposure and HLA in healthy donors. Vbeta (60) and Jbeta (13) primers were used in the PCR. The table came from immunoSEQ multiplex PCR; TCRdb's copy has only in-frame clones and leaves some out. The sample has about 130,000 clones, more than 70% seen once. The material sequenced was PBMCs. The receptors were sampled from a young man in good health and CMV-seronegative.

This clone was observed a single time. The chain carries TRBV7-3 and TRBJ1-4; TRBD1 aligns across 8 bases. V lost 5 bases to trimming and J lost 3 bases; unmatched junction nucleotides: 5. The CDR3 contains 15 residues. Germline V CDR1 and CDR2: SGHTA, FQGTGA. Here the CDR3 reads CASSKTGGPNEKLFF. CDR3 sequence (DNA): TGTGCCAGCAGCAAAACAGGGGGTCCTAATGAAAAACTGTTTTTT.

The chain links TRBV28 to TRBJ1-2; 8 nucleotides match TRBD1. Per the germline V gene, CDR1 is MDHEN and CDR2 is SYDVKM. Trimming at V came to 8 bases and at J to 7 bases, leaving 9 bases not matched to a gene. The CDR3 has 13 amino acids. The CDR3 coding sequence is TGTGCCAGCTACCCAGGGGGCTTCCGTGGCTACACCTTC. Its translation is CASYPGGFRGYTF.

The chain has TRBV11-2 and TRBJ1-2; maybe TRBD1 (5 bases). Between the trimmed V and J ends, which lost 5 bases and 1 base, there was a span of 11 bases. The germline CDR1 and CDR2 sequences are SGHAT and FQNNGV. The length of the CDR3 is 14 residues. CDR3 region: CASSVRGSNYGYTF. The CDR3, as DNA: TGTGCCAGCAGCGTAAGGGGTAGTAACTATGGCTACACCTTC. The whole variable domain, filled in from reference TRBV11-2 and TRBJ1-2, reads EAGVAQSPRYKIIEKRQSVAFWCNPISGHATLYWYQQILGQGPKLLIQFQNNGVVDDSQLPKDRFSAERLKGVDSTLKIQPAKLEDSAVYLCASSVRGSNYGYTFGSGTRLTVV.

This CDR3 is CASSEGQEFSTEAFF. CDR3 nucleotides: TGTGCCAGCAGTGAAGGACAGGAGTTTAGCACTGAAGCTTTCTTT. This chain uses TRBV2 with TRBJ1-1, with a tentative D call TRBD1 (6 bases). The germline gives CDR1 SNHLY, CDR2 FYNNEI. This CDR3 has 15 amino acids. The ends were cut back, 1 base at V and 4 bases at J, with 13 bases in the middle.

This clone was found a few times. Written as DNA, the CDR3 is TGTGCCACCAGCAGAGATCGAGGAGGGAGTGCCTACGAGCAGTACTTC. This gives the protein CATSRDRGGSAYEQYF. This chain connects TRBV15 to TRBJ2-7; a weak D match, TRBD2 (6 bases). The CDR3 has 16 amino acids. Per the germline V gene, CDR1 is LNHNV and CDR2 is YYDKDF (reference sequence). Trimming stripped 0 bases from V and 2 bases from J, with 14 bases between. The variable domain in full, completed from reference TRBV15 and TRBJ2-7, reads DAMVIQNPRYQVTQFGKPVTLSCSQTLNHNVMYWYQQKSSQAPKLLFHYYDKDFNNEADTPDNFQSRRPNTSFCFLDIRSPGLGDTAMYLCATSRDRGGSAYEQYFGPGTRLTVT.

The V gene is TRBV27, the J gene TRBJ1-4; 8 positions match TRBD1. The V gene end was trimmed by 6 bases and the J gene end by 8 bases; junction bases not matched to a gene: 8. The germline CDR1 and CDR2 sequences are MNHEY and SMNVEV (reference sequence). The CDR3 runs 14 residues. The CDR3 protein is CASRQTGAGEKLFF. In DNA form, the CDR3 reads TGTGCCAGCAGGCAGACAGGGGCTGGGGAAAAACTGTTTTTT.

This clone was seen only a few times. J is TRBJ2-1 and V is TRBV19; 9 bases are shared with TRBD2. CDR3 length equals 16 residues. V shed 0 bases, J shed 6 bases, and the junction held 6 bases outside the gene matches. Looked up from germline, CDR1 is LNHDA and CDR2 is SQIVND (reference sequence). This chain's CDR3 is CASSIDPSGDLNEQFF. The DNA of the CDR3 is TGTGCCAGTAGTATAGACCCTAGCGGGGATCTCAATGAGCAGTTCTTC.

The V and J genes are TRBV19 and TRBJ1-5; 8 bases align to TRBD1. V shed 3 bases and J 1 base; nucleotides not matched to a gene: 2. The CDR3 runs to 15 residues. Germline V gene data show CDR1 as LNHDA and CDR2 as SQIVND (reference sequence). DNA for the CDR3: TGTGCCAGTAGTATCCAGGGGGCCAGCAATCAGCCCCAGCATTTT. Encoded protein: CASSIQGASNQPQHF.

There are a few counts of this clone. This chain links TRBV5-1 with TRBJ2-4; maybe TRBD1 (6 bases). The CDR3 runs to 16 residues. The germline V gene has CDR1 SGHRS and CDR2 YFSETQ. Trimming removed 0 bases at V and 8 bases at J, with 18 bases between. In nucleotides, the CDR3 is TGCGCCAGCAGCTTGGCCGGCCAGGGGATAAGTGACATTCAGTACTTC. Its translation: CASSLAGQGISDIQYF.

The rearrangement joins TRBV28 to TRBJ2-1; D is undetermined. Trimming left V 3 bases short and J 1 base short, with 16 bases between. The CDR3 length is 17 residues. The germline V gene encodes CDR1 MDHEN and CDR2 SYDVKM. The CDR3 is CASSFSIARVSYNEQFF. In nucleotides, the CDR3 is TGTGCCAGCAGTTTTAGTATCGCACGGGTTTCCTACAATGAGCAGTTCTTC.

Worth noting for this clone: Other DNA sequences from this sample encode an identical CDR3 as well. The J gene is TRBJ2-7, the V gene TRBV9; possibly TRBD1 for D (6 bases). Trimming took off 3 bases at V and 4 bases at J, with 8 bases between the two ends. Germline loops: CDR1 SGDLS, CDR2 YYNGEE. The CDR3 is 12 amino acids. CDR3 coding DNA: TGTGCCAGCAGCGGGCAGGGGTACGAGCAGTACTTC. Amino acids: CASSGQGYEQYF.

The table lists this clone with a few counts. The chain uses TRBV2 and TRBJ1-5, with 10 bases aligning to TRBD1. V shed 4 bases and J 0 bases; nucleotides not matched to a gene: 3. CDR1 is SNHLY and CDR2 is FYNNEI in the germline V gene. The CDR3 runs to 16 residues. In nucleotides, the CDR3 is TGTGCCAGCAGTGCAGACAGGGGGCTTAGCAATCAGCCCCAGCATTTT. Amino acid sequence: CASSADRGLSNQPQHF.

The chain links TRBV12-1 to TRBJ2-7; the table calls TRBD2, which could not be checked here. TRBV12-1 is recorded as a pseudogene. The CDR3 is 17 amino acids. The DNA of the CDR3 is TGTGCCAGCAGCTCTCCGGGACTAGCGGGACCGCGGGGCGAGCAGTACTTC. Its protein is CASSSPGLAGPRGEQYF.

The CDR3 here is CASSPTGDSQPQHF. In DNA form, the CDR3 reads TGTGCCAGCAGCCCCACAGGGGATAGTCAGCCCCAGCATTTT. V and J are TRBV11-2 and TRBJ1-5; 7 nucleotides agree with TRBD1. Germline V gene lookup returns CDR1 SGHAT and CDR2 FQNNGV. V lost 5 bases and J lost 6; bases outside the gene matches: 7. This CDR3 is built from 14 residues.

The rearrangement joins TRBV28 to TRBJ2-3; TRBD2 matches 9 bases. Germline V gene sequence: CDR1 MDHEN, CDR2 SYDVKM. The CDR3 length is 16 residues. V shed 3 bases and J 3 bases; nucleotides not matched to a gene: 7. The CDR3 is CASSFGAGGPTDTQYF. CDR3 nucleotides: TGTGCCAGCAGTTTCGGGGCGGGAGGGCCAACAGATACGCAGTATTTT.

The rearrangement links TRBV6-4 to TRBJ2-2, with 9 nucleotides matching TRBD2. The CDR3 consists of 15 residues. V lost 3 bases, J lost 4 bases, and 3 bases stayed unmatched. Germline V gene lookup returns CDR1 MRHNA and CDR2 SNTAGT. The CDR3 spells CASSELAGTTGELFF. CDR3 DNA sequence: TGTGCCAGCAGTGAACTAGCGGGTACCACCGGGGAGCTGTTTTTT.

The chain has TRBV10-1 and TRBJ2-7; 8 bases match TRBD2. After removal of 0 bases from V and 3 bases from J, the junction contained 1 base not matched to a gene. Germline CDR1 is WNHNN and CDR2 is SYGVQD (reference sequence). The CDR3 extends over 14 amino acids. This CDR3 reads CASSESGTSYEQYF. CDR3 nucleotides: TGCGCCAGCAGTGAGTCGGGGACTAGCTACGAGCAGTACTTC.

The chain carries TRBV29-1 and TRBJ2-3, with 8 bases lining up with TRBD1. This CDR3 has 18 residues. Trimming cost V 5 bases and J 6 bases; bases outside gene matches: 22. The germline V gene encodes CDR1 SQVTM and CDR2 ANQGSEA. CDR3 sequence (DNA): TGCAGCGTTCCGAATATAATCGGACAGGGTGGCCCCTTGGATACGCAGTATTTT. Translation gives CSVPNIIGQGGPLDTQYF.

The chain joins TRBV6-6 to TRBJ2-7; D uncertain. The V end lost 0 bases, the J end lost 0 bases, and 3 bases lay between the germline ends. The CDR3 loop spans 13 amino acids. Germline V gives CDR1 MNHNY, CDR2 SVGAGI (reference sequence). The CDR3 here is CASSYSISYEQYF. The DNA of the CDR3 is TGTGCCAGCAGTTACTCCATCTCCTACGAGCAGTACTTC.

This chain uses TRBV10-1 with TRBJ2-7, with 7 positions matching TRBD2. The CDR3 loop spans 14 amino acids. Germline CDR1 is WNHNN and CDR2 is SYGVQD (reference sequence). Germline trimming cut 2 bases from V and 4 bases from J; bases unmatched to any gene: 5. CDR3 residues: CASSEGPREYEQYF. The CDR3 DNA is TGCGCCAGCAGTGAGGGTCCGCGGGAGTACGAGCAGTACTTC.

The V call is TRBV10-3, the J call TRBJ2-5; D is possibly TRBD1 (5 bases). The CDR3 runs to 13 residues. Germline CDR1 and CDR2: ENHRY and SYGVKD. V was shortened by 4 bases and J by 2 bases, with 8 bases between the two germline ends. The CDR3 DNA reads TGTGCCATCAGTGGGCAGGGACAAGAGACCCAGTACTTC. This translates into CAISGQGQETQYF.

CDR3 bases: TGCGCCAGCAGTTTCGGAGCGGGAGGAGGCACCGGGGAGCTGTTTTTT. Translating gives CASSFGAGGGTGELFF. This chain uses TRBV5-1 with TRBJ2-2; the match to TRBD2 covers 9 bases. Germline CDR1 SGHRS, CDR2 YFSETQ. The V and J ends lost 5 bases and 4 bases, in that order; junction bases with no gene match: 9. The CDR3 contains 16 residues.